Listed below are T cell receptor beta chains from one sample, sequenced in a study of early T cells in non-severe SARS-CoV-2 infection. MiXCR, applied by TCRdb to the 5' RACE reads, yields one record per CDR3 protein. The table records 60,000 to 75,000 distinct CDR3 sequences, 4.6% of them present only once. Sequenced material: whole blood, taken at baseline. The receptors originated from an adult who was a healthcare worker with PCR-confirmed SARS-CoV-2 infection or an uninfected control (not recorded which). The donor label of this sample is uncertain. Both conserved end residues are part of each CDR3. A D gene is named only where the DNA matches it firmly.

J | V | D | CDR3
TRBJ2-2 | TRBV7-2 | TRBD1 | CASSSADRAGTGELFF
TRBJ2-6 | TRBV7-2 | . | CASSLSSSGANVLTF
TRBJ2-1 | TRBV5-1 | . | CASSLDGVRIYNEQFF
TRBJ1-1 | TRBV4-2 | TRBD1 | CASSQDRQGADTEAFF
TRBJ2-1 | TRBV6-4 | . | CASSEFAGGIDEQFF
TRBJ2-1 | TRBV27 | . | CATLPGQSSYNEQFF
TRBJ2-3 | TRBV19 | . | CASSGRTRTGTDTQYF
TRBJ2-1 | TRBV2 | TRBD2 | CASRGLAGENEQFF
TRBJ2-3 | TRBV12-3/TRBV12-4 | TRBD2 | CASRGTSGATDTQYF
TRBJ1-1 | TRBV29-1 | TRBD1 | CSVDGIKEGANTEAFF
TRBJ2-1 | TRBV28 | TRBD2 | CASTLRAGVSNEQFF
TRBJ2-1 | TRBV6-2/TRBV6-3 | . | CASSAPGTYNEQFF
TRBJ1-2 | TRBV12-3/TRBV12-4 | TRBD1 | CASSSRQGARYGYTF
TRBJ1-2 | TRBV4-3 | . | CASSHSTGINYGYTF
TRBJ2-3 | TRBV6-5 | . | CASSGAAGGTGDTQYF
TRBJ2-3 | TRBV9 | TRBD2 | CASSTSSGTITDTQYF
TRBJ2-7 | TRBV10-3 | . | CAISDFGVSPYEQYF
TRBJ1-5 | TRBV4-3 | . | CASSQDRSDQPQHF
TRBJ2-7 | TRBV5-1 | TRBD1 | CASSLGRTGNYEQYF
TRBJ1-5 | TRBV9 | . | CASSVGGSQPQHF
TRBJ2-7 | TRBV7-6 | TRBD2 | CASSLAPSGADEQYF
TRBJ2-7 | TRBV7-2 | . | CASNLAYNEQYF
TRBJ2-2 | TRBV19 | . | CASSTQGTRNTGELFF
TRBJ1-2 | TRBV20-1 | . | CSALVVRDYGYTF
TRBJ1-2 | TRBV11-2 | TRBD1 | CASSSTGISGYTF
TRBJ1-4 | TRBV7-6 | . | CASSLLSGEAEKLFF
TRBJ1-5 | TRBV28 | . | CASRTALLEPQHF
TRBJ2-3 | TRBV28 | TRBD2 | CASSGLAGGTDTQYF
TRBJ2-7 | TRBV20-1 | TRBD2 | CSARDSSGGAGRHEQYF
TRBJ1-6 | TRBV11-2 | . | CASSPRTEGSPLHF
TRBJ2-3 | TRBV30 | . | CAWSVRRGDTQYF
TRBJ1-2 | TRBV20-1 | . | CSARDRGRTDNYGYTF
TRBJ2-7 | TRBV20-1 | TRBD2 | CSARDPVIGGAYEQYF
TRBJ1-2 | TRBV12-3/TRBV12-4 | TRBD1 | CASSPRLRTGNYGYTF
TRBJ1-2 | TRBV11-1 | TRBD1 | CASSRPGTDFYGYTF
TRBJ2-7 | TRBV7-2 | . | CASSPPGRYEQYF
TRBJ2-7 | TRBV29-1 | . | CSVAVTLSYEQYF
TRBJ2-7 | TRBV29-1 | . | CSVGASPGTYEQYF
TRBJ1-5 | TRBV20-1 | . | CSASRYSNQPQHF
TRBJ1-3 | TRBV6-6 | . | CASSSTVPSTGNTIYF
TRBJ2-3 | TRBV12-3/TRBV12-4 | . | CASSLSTDTQYF
TRBJ1-5 | TRBV2 | . | CASRKATPNQPQHF
TRBJ1-1 | TRBV7-8 | . | CASSFSLQNTEAFF
TRBJ2-2 | TRBV12-3/TRBV12-4 | TRBD1 | CASSFYRGHDTGELFF
TRBJ1-4 | TRBV25-1 | TRBD1 | CASSESPTGHEKLFF
TRBJ2-5 | TRBV7-9 | . | CASSYWDSRETQYF
TRBJ1-6 | TRBV5-4 | . | CASSPDRASLHF
TRBJ1-1 | TRBV10-3 | . | CAISDRAQNTEAFF
TRBJ2-1 | TRBV27 | . | CASSFGSSYNEQFF
TRBJ2-1 | TRBV9 | TRBD2 | CASSVQRGTYNEQFF
TRBJ1-6 | TRBV28 | . | CASSSLFPTGGFNSPLHF
TRBJ2-2 | TRBV20-1 | . | CSAREGHDTGELFF
TRBJ1-2 | TRBV6-5 | . | CASSYVEGYGYTF
TRBJ2-7 | TRBV20-1 | TRBD2 | CSVATSGRPSYEQYF